One sample yielded the 22 T cell receptor beta chains listed below, sequenced in a study of blood T cell repertoires in COVID-19. Some clones are missing from TCRdb's copy, which holds only in-frame ones; the method was immunoSEQ multiplex PCR. The table has more than 150,000 clones, under 90% seen once. The sample consisted of peripheral blood. The receptors shown here come from a man aged 60-69 years with acute or convalescent COVID-19.

The chain couples TRBV24-1 to TRBJ2-3, with 7 bases lining up with TRBD1. The V and J ends lost 5 bases and 6 bases, in that order; junction bases with no gene match: 4. The germline CDR1 and CDR2 sequences are KGHDR and SFDVKD. The CDR3 loop spans 13 amino acids. The CDR3 DNA reads TGTGCCACCAGTGCACAGGGGTGGGATACGCAGTATTTT. It is translated as CATSAQGWDTQYF.

This clone was counted a single time. The chain has TRBV24-1 and TRBJ2-5, with TRBD1 identical over 7 bases. Germline loops: CDR1 KGHDR, CDR2 SFDVKD. The CDR3 extends over 18 amino acids. With V trimmed by 3 bases and J by 4 bases, 16 bases remained unmatched. CDR3 nucleotides: TGTGCCACCAGTGATCCACCGCCACCTACAGGGGCGGGAGAGACCCAGTACTTC. Its translation: CATSDPPPPTGAGETQYF.

The chain combines TRBV6-1 with TRBJ2-4; 10 bases map to TRBD1. The CDR3 sequence is 14 residues long. The germline V gene encodes CDR1 MNHNS and CDR2 SASEGT. J was trimmed by 6 bases and V by 5 bases; bases with no gene match: 4. For the CDR3, the DNA is TGTGCCAGCAGTCGGCGGGACAGGGGAAACATTCAGTACTTC. This codes for CASSRRDRGNIQYF.

This chain connects TRBV6-5 to TRBJ2-7; TRBD2 might be the D (5 bases). Trimming pared 4 bases from V and 6 bases from J, leaving 13 bases between. This CDR3 contains 13 residues. Germline CDR1 is MNHEY and CDR2 is SVGAGI. The CDR3 loop reads CASSSRAGSEQYF. The CDR3 nucleotides read TGTGCCAGCAGTTCGCGCGCGGGTTCCGAGCAGTACTTC.

The chain is built from TRBV6-5 and TRBJ2-7; TRBD2 aligns across 13 bases. This CDR3 comprises 16 residues. Germline V CDR1 and CDR2: MNHEY, SVGAGI. The V and J ends lost 4 bases and 2 bases, in that order; junction bases with no gene match: 5. CDR3 DNA: TGTGCCAGCAGTTCCCCGGGACTAGCGGGAACCTACGAGCAGTACTTC. Its protein is CASSSPGLAGTYEQYF.

This chain links TRBV5-1 with TRBJ1-2, with a possible D match to TRBD1 (6 bases). Germline V gene lookup returns CDR1 SGHRS and CDR2 YFSETQ. The CDR3 has 15 amino acids. The germline V and J ends were trimmed by 2 bases and 4 bases, with 15 bases remaining between them. DNA for the CDR3: TGCGCCAGCAGCTTCACAGGGTTTGGGAGCTATGGCTACACCTTC. This sequence encodes CASSFTGFGSYGYTF.

The chain uses TRBV28 and TRBJ2-2; 10 nucleotides agree with TRBD2. The ends lost 1 base at V and 6 bases at J; junction bases unmatched: 5. CDR1 MDHEN and CDR2 SYDVKM come from the germline V gene. The CDR3 length is 16 residues. The CDR3 protein is CASSLSSSGRAGELFF. CDR3 DNA: TGTGCCAGCAGTTTATCTTCCAGCGGGAGGGCCGGGGAGCTGTTTTTT.

V and J are TRBV19 and TRBJ1-3, with a tentative D call TRBD1 (6 bases). Looked up from germline, CDR1 is LNHDA and CDR2 is SQIVND (reference sequence). CDR3 length: 14 residues. Deletions cut 6 bases from V and 0 bases from J, with 9 bases between. The CDR3: CASSGTSSGNTIYF. In DNA form, the CDR3 reads TGTGCCAGTAGCGGGACAAGCTCTGGAAACACCATATATTTT. Using reference TRBV19 and TRBJ1-3 for the parts outside the CDR3, the full variable domain is DGGITQSPKYLFRKEGQNVTLSCEQNLNHDAMYWYRQDPGQGLRLIYYSQIVNDFQKGDIAEGYSVSREKKESFPLTVTSAQKNPTAFYLCASSGTSSGNTIYFGEGSWLTVV.

The chain employs TRBV6-5 and TRBJ1-4, with 9 bases matching TRBD1. Germline trimming cut 4 bases from V and 8 bases from J; bases unmatched to any gene: 11. The V gene's germline CDR1 is MNHEY and CDR2 SVGAGI. This CDR3 is built from 16 residues. The CDR3 DNA reads TGTGCCAGCAGTTGGGGACAGGGTGAAGTAAGGGAAAAACTGTTTTTT. Residues: CASSWGQGEVREKLFF.

The chain uses TRBV9 and TRBJ2-7; 9 nucleotides line up with TRBD1. From germline, CDR1 is SGDLS and CDR2 YYNGEE. V shed 4 bases, J shed 5 bases, and the junction held 10 bases outside the gene matches. The CDR3 spans 15 residues. The CDR3 is CASSFLPGQGDEQYF. CDR3 nucleotide sequence: TGTGCCAGCAGCTTCTTGCCGGGACAGGGCGACGAGCAGTACTTC.

The chain is built from TRBV7-2 and TRBJ1-1; D possibly corresponds to TRBD1 (6 bases). The germline CDR1 and CDR2 sequences are SGHTA and FQGNSA. Trimming removed 5 bases from V and 0 bases from J, with 10 bases in between. The CDR3 sequence is 14 residues long. This chain's CDR3 is CASSRDTLNTEAFF. The CDR3 nucleotides are TGTGCCAGCAGCCGGGACACCCTGAACACTGAAGCTTTCTTT. Full variable domain (rest looked up from reference TRBV7-2 and TRBJ1-1): GAGVSQSPSNKVTEKGKDVELRCDPISGHTALYWYRQSLGQGLEFLIYFQGNSAPDKSGLPSDRFSAERTGGSVSTLTIQRTQQEDSAVYLCASSRDTLNTEAFFGQGTRLTVV.

The chain has TRBV19 and TRBJ1-1; D is perhaps TRBD1 (5 bases). Trimming pared 1 base from V and 3 bases from J, leaving 12 bases between. Germline V gene data show CDR1 as LNHDA and CDR2 as SQIVND (reference sequence). This CDR3 contains 15 residues. The CDR3: CASSIVVSGDTEAFF. The DNA for the CDR3 is TGTGCCAGTAGTATAGTAGTGTCGGGGGACACTGAAGCTTTCTTT.

The V and J genes are TRBV30 and TRBJ1-5, with 10 bases that match TRBD1. The CDR3 has 16 amino acids. Trimming took 0 bases from V and 1 from J; bases not matched to a gene: 3. Germline V lookup: CDR1 GTSNPN, CDR2 SVGIG (reference sequence). CDR3 residues: CAWSVRGQGSNQPQHF. In DNA form, the CDR3 reads TGTGCCTGGAGTGTACGGGGACAGGGGAGCAATCAGCCCCAGCATTTT.

V gene TRBV11-1 combines with J gene TRBJ2-7; 8 bases are shared with TRBD2. The CDR3 loop spans 13 amino acids. Trimming cost V 2 bases and J 7 bases; bases outside gene matches: 4. Per the germline V gene, CDR1 is SGHAT and CDR2 is FQDESV (reference sequence). DNA of the CDR3: TGTGCCAGCAGCTTATTAGTAGCGGGGGAGCAGTACTTC. It codes for CASSLLVAGEQYF. Looking up the rest from reference TRBV11-1 and TRBJ2-7 gives the full variable domain: EAEVAQSPRYKITEKSQAVAFWCDPISGHATLYWYRQILGQGPELLVQFQDESVVDDSQLPKDRFSAERLKGVDSTLKIQPAELGDSAMYLCASSLLVAGEQYFGPGTRLTVT.

The chain combines TRBV25-1 with TRBJ2-5, with 9 nucleotides matching TRBD1. Germline V lookup: CDR1 MGHDK, CDR2 SYGVNS. This CDR3 comprises 14 residues. V lost 6 bases and J lost 4; bases outside the gene matches: 6. For the CDR3, the DNA is TGTGCCAGCAGCTCGACAGGGGGAGTAGAGACCCAGTACTTC. This sequence encodes CASSSTGGVETQYF.

The chain carries TRBV18 and TRBJ2-1; 14 nucleotides line up with TRBD2. V gave up 0 bases and J gave up 4 bases; unmatched junction bases: 5. The germline V gene has CDR1 KGHSH and CDR2 LQKENI. The CDR3 contains 18 residues. This CDR3 is CASSPPLGLAGAYNEQFF. The CDR3 nucleotides are TGTGCCAGCTCACCACCCCTGGGACTAGCGGGAGCGTACAATGAGCAGTTCTTC.

This clone was counted between two and nine times. This chain links TRBV3-1 (or the pseudogene TRBV3-2) with TRBJ2-7, with D perhaps TRBD2 (6 bases). The CDR3 covers 13 residues. V shed 4 bases and J shed 4 bases, with 11 bases lying between them. CDR1 LGHDT and CDR2 YNNKEL come from the germline V gene (reference sequence). The CDR3 DNA sequence: TGTGCCAGCAGCCTTCTAAGCGGGTACGAGCAGTACTTC. Residues: CASSLLSGYEQYF.

The rearrangement links TRBV19 to TRBJ2-7; 9 nucleotides line up with TRBD1. The CDR3 sequence is 16 residues long. The J segment lost 2 bases and the V segment lost 9 bases, leaving 14 bases of the junction unmatched. Germline CDR1 reads LNHDA; CDR2 reads SQIVND (reference sequence). CDR3 in DNA: TGTGCCAGCGCCCCGGGACAGGGATCCCTTACCTACGAGCAGTACTTC. It yields the protein CASAPGQGSLTYEQYF.

CDR3 protein: CASSIGTASEQFF. The CDR3 DNA reads as TGTGCCAGCAGCATTGGGACAGCCAGTGAGCAGTTCTTC. The chain uses TRBV7-3 and TRBJ2-1; 7 positions agree with TRBD1. The trim removed 5 bases at V and 9 bases at J, leaving 7 bases unmatched. Germline-derived CDR1 and CDR2 are SGHTA and FQGTGA. The CDR3 length is 13 residues.

V is TRBV5-4 and J is TRBJ2-5; 12 bases are a match to TRBD2. The V gene end was trimmed by 1 base and the J gene end by 8 bases; junction bases not matched to a gene: 9. This CDR3 contains 16 residues. Germline values: CDR1 SGHNT, CDR2 YYREEE (reference sequence). The CDR3 region is CASSLTSGGSSGTQYF. CDR3 sequence (DNA): TGTGCCAGCAGCTTGACTAGCGGGGGGTCCTCTGGAACCCAGTACTTC.

The chain carries TRBV6-6 and TRBJ2-1, with 9 bases identical to TRBD1. This CDR3 region has 15 residues. Germline V CDR1 and CDR2: MNHNY, SVGAGI (reference sequence). V was clipped by 6 bases and J by 1 base; unmatched bases: 4. DNA of the CDR3: TGTGCCAGCAGCCCGGGACAGGGTTCCTACAATGAGCAGTTCTTC. This codes for CASSPGQGSYNEQFF.

V and J are TRBV19 and TRBJ2-4, with 9 nucleotides matching TRBD1. Germline CDR1 is LNHDA and CDR2 is SQIVND (reference sequence). Trimming removed 3 bases from V and 3 bases from J; junction bases left unmatched: 12. This CDR3 has 18 amino acids. This chain's CDR3 is CASSMTRTGDFGKNIQYF. CDR3 in DNA: TGTGCCAGTAGTATGACGCGGACAGGGGATTTTGGCAAAAACATTCAGTACTTC.